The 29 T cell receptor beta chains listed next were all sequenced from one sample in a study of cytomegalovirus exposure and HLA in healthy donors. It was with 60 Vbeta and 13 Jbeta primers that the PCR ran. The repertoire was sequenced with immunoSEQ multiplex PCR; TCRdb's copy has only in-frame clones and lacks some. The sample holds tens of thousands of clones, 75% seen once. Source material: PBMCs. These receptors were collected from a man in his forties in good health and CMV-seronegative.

In DNA, the CDR3 is TGTGCCAGCAGATTACAGGTCGATCAGCCCCAGCATTTT. Amino acids: CASRLQVDQPQHF. This sequence joins TRBV6-5 and TRBJ1-5, with D maybe TRBD1 (5 bases). V was shortened by 6 bases and J by 5 bases, with 11 bases between the two germline ends. Germline loops: CDR1 MNHEY, CDR2 SVGAGI. The CDR3 length is 13 residues.

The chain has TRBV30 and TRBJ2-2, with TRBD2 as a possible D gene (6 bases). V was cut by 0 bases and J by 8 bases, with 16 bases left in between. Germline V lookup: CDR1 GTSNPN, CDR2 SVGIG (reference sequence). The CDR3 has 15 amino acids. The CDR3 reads CAWSVRGRWLGELFF. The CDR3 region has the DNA TGTGCCTGGAGTGTACGAGGGAGGTGGCTTGGGGAGCTGTTTTTT.

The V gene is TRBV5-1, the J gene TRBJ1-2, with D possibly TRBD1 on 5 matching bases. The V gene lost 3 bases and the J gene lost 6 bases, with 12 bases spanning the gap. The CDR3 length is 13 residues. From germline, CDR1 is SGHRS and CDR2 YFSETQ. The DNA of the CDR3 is TGCGCCAGCAGCTCCAGCCCGGGGGATGGCTACACCTTC. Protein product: CASSSSPGDGYTF.

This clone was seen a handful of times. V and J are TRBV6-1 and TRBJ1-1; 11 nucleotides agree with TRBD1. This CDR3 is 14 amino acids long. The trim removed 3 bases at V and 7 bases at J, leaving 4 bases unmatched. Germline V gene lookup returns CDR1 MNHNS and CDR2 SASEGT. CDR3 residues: CASSEGTGGSEAFF. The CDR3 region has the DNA TGTGCCAGCAGTGAGGGGACAGGGGGAAGTGAAGCTTTCTTT.

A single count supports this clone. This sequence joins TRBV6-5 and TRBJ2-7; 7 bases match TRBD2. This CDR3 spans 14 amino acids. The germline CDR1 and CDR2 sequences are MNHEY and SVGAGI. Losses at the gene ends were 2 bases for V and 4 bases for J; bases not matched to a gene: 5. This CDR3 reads CASSYGAGEYEQYF. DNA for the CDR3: TGTGCCAGCAGTTACGGGGCGGGGGAATACGAGCAGTACTTC.

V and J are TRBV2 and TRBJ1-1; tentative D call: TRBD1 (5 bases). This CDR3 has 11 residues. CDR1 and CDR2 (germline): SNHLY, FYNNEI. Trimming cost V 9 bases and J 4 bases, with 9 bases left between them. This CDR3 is CARGGSTEAFF. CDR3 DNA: TGTGCCAGGGGGGGAAGCACTGAAGCTTTCTTT.

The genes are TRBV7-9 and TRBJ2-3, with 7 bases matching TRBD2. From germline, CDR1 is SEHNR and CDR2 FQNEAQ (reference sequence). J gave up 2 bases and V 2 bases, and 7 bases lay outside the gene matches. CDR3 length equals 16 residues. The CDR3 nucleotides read TGTGCCAGCAGCTTATCGACGGGAGGAGCCACAGATACGCAGTATTTT. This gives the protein CASSLSTGGATDTQYF. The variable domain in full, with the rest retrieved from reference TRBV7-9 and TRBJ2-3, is DTGVSQNPRHKITKRGQNVTFRCDPISEHNRLYWYRQTLGQGPEFLTYFQNEAQLEKSRLLSDRFSAERPKGSFSTLEIQRTEQGDSAMYLCASSLSTGGATDTQYFGPGTRLTVL.

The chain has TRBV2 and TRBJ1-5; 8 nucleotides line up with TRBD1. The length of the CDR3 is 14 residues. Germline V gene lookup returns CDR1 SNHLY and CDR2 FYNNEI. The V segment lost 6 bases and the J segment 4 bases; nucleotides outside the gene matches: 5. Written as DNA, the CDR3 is TGTGCCAGCAGCTCCGGGACAGGAAATCAGCCCCAGCATTTT. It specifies CASSSGTGNQPQHF.

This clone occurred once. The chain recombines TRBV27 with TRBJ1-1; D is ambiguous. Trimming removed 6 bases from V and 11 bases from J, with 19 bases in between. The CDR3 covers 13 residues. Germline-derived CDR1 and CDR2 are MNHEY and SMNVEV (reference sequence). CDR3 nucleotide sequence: TGTGCCAGCAGCGCCATGGCCCCCGCTAGGGCTTTCTTT. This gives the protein CASSAMAPARAFF.

The CDR3 loop is CASRPGTVSNQPQHF. The CDR3 region has the DNA TGTGCCAGCAGGCCTGGGACAGTTAGCAATCAGCCCCAGCATTTT. The V and J genes are TRBV6-1 and TRBJ1-5; 7 nucleotides match TRBD1. After removal of 6 bases from V and 0 bases from J, the junction contained 5 bases not matched to a gene. The CDR3 has 15 amino acids. CDR1 is MNHNS, CDR2 SASEGT, per germline.

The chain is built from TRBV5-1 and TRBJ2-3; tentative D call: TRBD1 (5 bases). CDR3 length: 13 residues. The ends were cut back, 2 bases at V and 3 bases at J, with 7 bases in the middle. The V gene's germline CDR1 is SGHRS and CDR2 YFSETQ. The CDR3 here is CASSFTGTDTQYF. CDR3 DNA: TGCGCCAGCAGCTTTACAGGAACAGATACGCAGTATTTT.

This chain's CDR3 is CASSPRMAGEAEQFF. Here the CDR3 DNA reads TGCGCCAGCAGCCCCCGAATGGCGGGAGAGGCTGAGCAGTTCTTC. This chain joins TRBV5-1 and TRBJ2-1; 7 bases line up with TRBD2. The CDR3 loop spans 15 amino acids. Trimming cost V 4 bases and J 9 bases; bases outside gene matches: 13. Germline assignment: CDR1 SGHRS and CDR2 YFSETQ.

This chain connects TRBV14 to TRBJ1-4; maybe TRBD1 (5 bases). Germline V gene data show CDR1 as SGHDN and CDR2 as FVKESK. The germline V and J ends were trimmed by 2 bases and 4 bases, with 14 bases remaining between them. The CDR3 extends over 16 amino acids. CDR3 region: CASSQLQGGYNEKLFF. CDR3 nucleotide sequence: TGTGCCAGCAGCCAACTTCAGGGTGGCTATAATGAAAAACTGTTTTTT.

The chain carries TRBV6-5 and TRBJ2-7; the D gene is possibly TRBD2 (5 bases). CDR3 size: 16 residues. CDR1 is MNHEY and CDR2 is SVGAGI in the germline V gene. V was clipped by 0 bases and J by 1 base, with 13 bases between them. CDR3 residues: CASSYSTRDFSYEQYF. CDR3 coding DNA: TGTGCCAGCAGTTACTCTACACGGGATTTTTCCTACGAGCAGTACTTC.

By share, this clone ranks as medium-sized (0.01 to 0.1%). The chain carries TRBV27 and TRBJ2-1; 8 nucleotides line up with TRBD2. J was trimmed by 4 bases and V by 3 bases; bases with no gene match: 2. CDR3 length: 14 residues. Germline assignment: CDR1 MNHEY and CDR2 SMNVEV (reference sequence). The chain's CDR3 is CASSFSGVYNEQFF. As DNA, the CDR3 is TGTGCCAGCAGTTTTAGCGGGGTATACAATGAGCAGTTCTTC.

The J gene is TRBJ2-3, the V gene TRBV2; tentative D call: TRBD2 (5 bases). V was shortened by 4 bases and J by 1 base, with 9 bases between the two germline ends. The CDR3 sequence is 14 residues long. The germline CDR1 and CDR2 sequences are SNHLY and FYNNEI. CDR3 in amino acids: CASSGNGGTDTQYF. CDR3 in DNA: TGTGCCAGCAGTGGTAACGGGGGCACAGATACGCAGTATTTT.

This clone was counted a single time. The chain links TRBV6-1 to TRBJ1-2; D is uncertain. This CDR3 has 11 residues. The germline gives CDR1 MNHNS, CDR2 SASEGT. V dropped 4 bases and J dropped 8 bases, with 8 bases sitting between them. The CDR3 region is CASSVNTGYTF. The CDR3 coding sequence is TGTGCCAGCAGTGTCAACACCGGCTACACCTTC.

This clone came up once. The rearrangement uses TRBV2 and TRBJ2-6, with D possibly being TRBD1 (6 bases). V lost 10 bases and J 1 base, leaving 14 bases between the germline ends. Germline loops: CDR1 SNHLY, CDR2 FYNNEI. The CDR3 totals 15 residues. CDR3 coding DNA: TGTGCCACCCTTTACAGGGATTCTGGGGCCAACGTCCTGACTTTC. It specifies CATLYRDSGANVLTF.

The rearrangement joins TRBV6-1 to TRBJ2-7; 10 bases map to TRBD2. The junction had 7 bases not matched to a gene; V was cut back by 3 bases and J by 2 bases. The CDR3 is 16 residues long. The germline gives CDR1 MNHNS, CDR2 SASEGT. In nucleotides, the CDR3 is TGTGCCAGCAGTGAGTTCTTAGCGGGAGGAACCTACGAGCAGTACTTC. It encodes CASSEFLAGGTYEQYF.

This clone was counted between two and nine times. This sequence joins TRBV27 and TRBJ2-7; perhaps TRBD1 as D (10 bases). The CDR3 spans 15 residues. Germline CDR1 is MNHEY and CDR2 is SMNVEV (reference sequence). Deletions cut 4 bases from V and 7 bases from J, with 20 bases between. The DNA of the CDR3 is TGTGCCAGCAGTTCCGGGACAGGGGCGGGAGGGGAGCAGTACTTC. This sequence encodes CASSSGTGAGGEQYF.

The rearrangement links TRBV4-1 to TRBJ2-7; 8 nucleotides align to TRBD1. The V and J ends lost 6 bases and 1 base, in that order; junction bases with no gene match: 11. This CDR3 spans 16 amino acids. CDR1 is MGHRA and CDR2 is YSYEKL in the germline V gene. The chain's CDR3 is CASSWKAGGNSYEQYF. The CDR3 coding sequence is TGCGCCAGCAGTTGGAAGGCAGGGGGCAATTCCTACGAGCAGTACTTC.

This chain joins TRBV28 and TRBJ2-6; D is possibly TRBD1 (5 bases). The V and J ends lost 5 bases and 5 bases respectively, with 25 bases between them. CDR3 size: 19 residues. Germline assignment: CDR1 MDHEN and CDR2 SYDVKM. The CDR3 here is CASSTFLGHKGTWANVLTF. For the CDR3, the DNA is TGTGCCAGCAGTACGTTTCTAGGACACAAGGGAACATGGGCCAACGTCCTGACTTTC.

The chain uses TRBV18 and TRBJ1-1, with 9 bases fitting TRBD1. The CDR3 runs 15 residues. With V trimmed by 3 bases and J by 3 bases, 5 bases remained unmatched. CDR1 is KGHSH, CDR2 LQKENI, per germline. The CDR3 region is CASSPQDRGYTEAFF. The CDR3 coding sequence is TGTGCCAGCTCACCGCAGGACAGGGGATACACTGAAGCTTTCTTT.

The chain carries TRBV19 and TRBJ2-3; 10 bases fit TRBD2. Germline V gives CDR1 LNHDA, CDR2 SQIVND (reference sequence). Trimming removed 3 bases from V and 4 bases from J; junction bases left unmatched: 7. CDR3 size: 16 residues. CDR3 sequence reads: CASSILAGAAADTQYF. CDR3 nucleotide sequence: TGTGCCAGTAGTATTCTAGCGGGGGCCGCCGCAGATACGCAGTATTTT.

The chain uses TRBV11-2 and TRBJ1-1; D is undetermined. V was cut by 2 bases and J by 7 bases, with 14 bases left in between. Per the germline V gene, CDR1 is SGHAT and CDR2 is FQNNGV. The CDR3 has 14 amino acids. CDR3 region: CASSLKLQEYEAFF. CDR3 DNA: TGTGCCAGCAGCTTAAAGTTACAAGAATATGAAGCTTTCTTT.

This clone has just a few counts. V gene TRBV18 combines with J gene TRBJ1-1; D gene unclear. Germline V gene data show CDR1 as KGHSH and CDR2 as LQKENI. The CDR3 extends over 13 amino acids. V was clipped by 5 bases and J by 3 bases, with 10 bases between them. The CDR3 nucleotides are TGTGCCAGCTCAAATGCGTTGGACACTGAAGCTTTCTTT. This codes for CASSNALDTEAFF.

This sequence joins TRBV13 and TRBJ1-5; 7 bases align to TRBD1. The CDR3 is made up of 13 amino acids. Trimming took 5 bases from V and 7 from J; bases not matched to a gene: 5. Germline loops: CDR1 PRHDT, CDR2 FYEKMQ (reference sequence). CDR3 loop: CASSRGPGQPQHF. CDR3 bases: TGTGCCAGCAGCAGGGGGCCGGGACAGCCCCAGCATTTT.

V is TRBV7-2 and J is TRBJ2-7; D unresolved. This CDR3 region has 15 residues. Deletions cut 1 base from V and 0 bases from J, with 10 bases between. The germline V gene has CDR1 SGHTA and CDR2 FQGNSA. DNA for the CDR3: TGTGCCAGCAGCTTAGTATTGTGGAGCTCCTACGAGCAGTACTTC. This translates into CASSLVLWSSYEQYF.

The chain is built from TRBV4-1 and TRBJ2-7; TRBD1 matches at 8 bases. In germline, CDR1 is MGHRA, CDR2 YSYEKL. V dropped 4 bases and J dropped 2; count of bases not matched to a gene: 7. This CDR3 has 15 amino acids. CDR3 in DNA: TGCGCCAGCAGCCCCTCGGGACAGGCCCCCTACGAGCAGTACTTC. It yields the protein CASSPSGQAPYEQYF.